The clone carrying this TCR beta chain was detected only a few times. The sample originates from a study of beta chain features in type 1 diabetes. There was one heparinised blood draw per donor, averaging roughly 110 mL. CD45RO/CCR7/CD25/CD127/CD95/CD27 sorting isolated CD4+ naive, central memory, regulatory and stem cell-like memory cells. Post-sort purity exceeded 98% for all sorted populations. The study reverse transcribed the entire isolated RNA, so it sequenced expressed TCRB transcripts. The assay was immunoSEQ multiplex PCR, and TCRdb's table has in-frame clones only and misses some. The data hold 250,000 to 350,000 clones, with about 15% observed a single time. This CDR3 has 14 residues. Germline assignment: CDR1 KGHSH and CDR2 LQKENI. V dropped 5 bases and J dropped 1 base, with 11 bases sitting between them.

This clonotype was sampled from a man between 25 and 39 years old in good health. The rearrangement links TRBV18 to TRBJ1-1, with D possibly being TRBD1 (5 bases). Sequenced: central memory CD4+ T cells from blood. The CDR3 loop is CASSLDSQNTEAFF. In DNA form, the CDR3 reads TGTGCCAGCTCATTAGACAGTCAGAACACTGAAGCTTTCTTT. Supplemented by reference TRBV18 and TRBJ1-1, the full variable domain reads NAGVMQNPRHLVRRRGQEARLRCSPMKGHSHVYWYRQLPEEGLKFMVYLQKENIIDESGMPKERFSAEFPKEGPSILRIQQVVRGDSAAYFCASSLDSQNTEAFFGQGTRLTVV.